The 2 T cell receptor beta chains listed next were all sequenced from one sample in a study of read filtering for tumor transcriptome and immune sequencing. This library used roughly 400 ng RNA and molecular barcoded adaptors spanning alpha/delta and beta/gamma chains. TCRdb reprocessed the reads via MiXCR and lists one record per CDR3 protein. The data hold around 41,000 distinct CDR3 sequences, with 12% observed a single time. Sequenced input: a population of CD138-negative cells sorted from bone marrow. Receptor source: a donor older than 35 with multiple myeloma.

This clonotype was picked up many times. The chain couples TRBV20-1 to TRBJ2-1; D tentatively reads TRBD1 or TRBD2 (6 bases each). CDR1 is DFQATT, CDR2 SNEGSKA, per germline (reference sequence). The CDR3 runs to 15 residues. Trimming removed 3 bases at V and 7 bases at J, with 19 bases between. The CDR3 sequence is CSASPPEGVRNEQFF. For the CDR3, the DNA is TGCAGTGCTAGCCCCCCGGAGGGGGTTCGAAATGAGCAGTTCTTC.

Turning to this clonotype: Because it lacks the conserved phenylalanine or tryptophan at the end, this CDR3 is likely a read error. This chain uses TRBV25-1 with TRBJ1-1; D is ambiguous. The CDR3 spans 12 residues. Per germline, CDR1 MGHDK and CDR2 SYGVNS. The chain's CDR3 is CASTTTGTGAFY. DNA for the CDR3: TGTGCCAGCACTACTACGGGCACTGGAGCTTTCTAT.